This T cell receptor beta chain was found in a study of patients and donors after allogeneic stem cell transplantation. TCRdb analysed the RT-PCR reads with MiXCR anew, one entry per CDR3 protein. The sample has tens of thousands of distinct CDR3 sequences, 13% seen once. The CDR3 is made up of 14 amino acids. The V gene's germline CDR1 is SGHRS and CDR2 YFSETQ. Trimming at V came to 8 bases and at J to 5 bases, leaving 10 bases not matched to a gene. This clonotype is medium-sized (0.01 to 0.1%) in the sample. The sequencing input was blood, either unsorted or a sorted T cell fraction (not recorded which). V is TRBV5-1 and J is TRBJ2-5; 9 bases agree with TRBD1. This receptor was identified in a human donor who was either an allogeneic HSCT recipient or a stem cell or donor lymphocyte infusion donor (not recorded which). It is not recorded whose cells these are; they may come from a transplant donor. The CDR3, as DNA: TGCGCCAGTGAACAGGGGGCAGGGCACGAGACCCAGTACTTC. Translation gives CASEQGAGHETQYF.